The 3 T cell receptor beta chains in this list originate from one sample, sequenced in a study of OX40 agonist ivuxolimab in advanced cancers. Measured with immunoSEQ multiplex PCR; TCRdb has only the in-frame clones, and not every one. The data hold about 73,000 clones, with over 80% observed a single time. Sequences were derived from CD4+ or CD8+ T cells sorted from blood, sampled in a trial of the OX40 agonist ivuxolimab. The origin of the receptors is an adult with an advanced solid tumor such as melanoma, head and neck, liver or kidney cancer.

This chain links TRBV2 with TRBJ1-2; D not certain. CDR1 is SNHLY and CDR2 is FYNNEI in the germline V gene. The CDR3 is made up of 12 amino acids. Trimming stripped 6 bases from V and 4 bases from J, with 9 bases between. The CDR3 sequence is CASSLNPYGYTF. The CDR3 DNA is TGTGCCAGCAGCCTGAACCCCTATGGCTACACCTTC.

The chain recombines TRBV27 with TRBJ2-7; a weak D match, TRBD1 (6 bases). V gave up 6 bases and J gave up 7 bases, with 19 bases separating them. The CDR3 extends over 14 amino acids. CDR1 is MNHEY, CDR2 SMNVEV, per germline (reference sequence). In DNA form, the CDR3 reads TGTGCCAGCAGCCCCGGACAGTCCAGAAGGGAGCAGTACTTC. It yields the protein CASSPGQSRREQYF.

This chain links TRBV28 with TRBJ2-2, with D possibly matching TRBD2 (5 bases). This CDR3 has 13 amino acids. Germline lookup yields CDR1 MDHEN and CDR2 SYDVKM. V was pared by 7 bases and J by 5 bases, with 11 bases between. Here the CDR3 DNA reads TGTGCCAGCAAGCTCAGGAGGACCGGGGAGCTGTTTTTT. Amino acids: CASKLRRTGELFF.